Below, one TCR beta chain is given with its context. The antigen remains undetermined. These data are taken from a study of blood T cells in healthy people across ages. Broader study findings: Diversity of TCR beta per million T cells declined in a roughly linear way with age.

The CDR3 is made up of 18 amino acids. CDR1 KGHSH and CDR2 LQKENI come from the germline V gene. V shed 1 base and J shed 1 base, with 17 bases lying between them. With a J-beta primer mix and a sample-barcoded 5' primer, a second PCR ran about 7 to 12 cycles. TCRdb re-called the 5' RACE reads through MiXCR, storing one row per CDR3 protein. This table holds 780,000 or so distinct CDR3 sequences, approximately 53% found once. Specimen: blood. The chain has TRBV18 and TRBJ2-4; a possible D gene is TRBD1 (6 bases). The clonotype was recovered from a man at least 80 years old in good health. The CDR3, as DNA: TGTGCCAGCTCACCACTAGGACAGTTTGTCACTGCCAAAAACATTCAGTACTTC. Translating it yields CASSPLGQFVTAKNIQYF.